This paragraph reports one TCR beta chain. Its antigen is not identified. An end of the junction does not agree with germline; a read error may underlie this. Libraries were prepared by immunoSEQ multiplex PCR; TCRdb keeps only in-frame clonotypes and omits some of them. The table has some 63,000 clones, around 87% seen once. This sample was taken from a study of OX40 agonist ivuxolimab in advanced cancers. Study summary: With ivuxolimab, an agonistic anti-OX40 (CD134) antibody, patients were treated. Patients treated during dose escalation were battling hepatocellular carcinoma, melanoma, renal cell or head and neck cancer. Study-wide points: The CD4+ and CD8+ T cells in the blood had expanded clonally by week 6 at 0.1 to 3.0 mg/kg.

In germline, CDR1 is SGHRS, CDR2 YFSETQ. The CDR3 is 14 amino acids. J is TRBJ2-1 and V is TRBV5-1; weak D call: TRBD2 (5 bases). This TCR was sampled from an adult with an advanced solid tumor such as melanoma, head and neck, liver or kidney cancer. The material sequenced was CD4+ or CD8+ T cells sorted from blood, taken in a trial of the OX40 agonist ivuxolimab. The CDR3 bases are TGCGCCAGCAGCCCCCCCCGGGGAAGGAATGGGCAGTTCTTC. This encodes CASSPPRGRNGQFF.